This T cell receptor (beta chain) originates from a study of blood T cell repertoires in COVID-19. Sequencing was performed with immunoSEQ multiplex PCR; in TCRdb, only in-frame clones are kept and a portion is missing. The sample records fewer than 200,000 clones, approximately 79% being singletons. V was clipped by 2 bases and J by 7 bases; unmatched bases: 5. This CDR3 contains 15 residues. From germline, CDR1 is SGHVS and CDR2 FNYEAQ. The sequenced sample was peripheral blood. This TCR came from a woman aged 70-85 years with acute or convalescent COVID-19. The chain couples TRBV7-6 to TRBJ2-1; 10 positions match TRBD2. In nucleotides, the CDR3 is TGTGCCAGCAGCTTACAGCGGGAGGGCCTAAATGAGCAGTTCTTC. Its translation: CASSLQREGLNEQFF.